This is a list of T cell receptor beta chains from one sample in a study of T cell repertoires in cytomegalovirus infection. TCRdb reprocessed the reads via MiXCR and lists one record per CDR3 protein. The table lists 150,000 to 200,000 distinct CDR3 sequences, roughly 15% of them singletons. The sample was CD8+ T cells from PBMCs. These receptors all stem from a human donor in good health (CMV status not recorded). Some clones in this sample may be carry-over from other donors' samples. CDR3s include the opening cysteine and the closing phenylalanine or tryptophan. A D gene is named only where the DNA matches it firmly. Clone size is shown for a subset of rows, as once, few, many or a class of expanded clone.

>TRBV7-9|-|TRBJ2-5|13|-
CASRSPGLETQYF
TGTGCCAGCAGATCCCCCGGGCTGGAGACCCAGTACTTC
>TRBV2|TRBD1|TRBJ2-7|15|few
CASSETLGQRYEQYF
TGTGCCAGCAGTGAAACGTTGGGACAGAGATACGAGCAGTACTTC
>TRBV7-6|-|TRBJ1-2|15|-
CASSSVGETNYGYTF
TGTGCCAGCAGCTCGGTCGGCGAAACAAACTATGGCTACACCTTC
>TRBV10-3|TRBD1|TRBJ2-7|15|once
CAIIDDRGTSYEQYF
TGTGCCATCATTGATGACAGGGGCACCTCCTACGAGCAGTACTTC
>TRBV20-1|TRBD1|TRBJ1-2|14|few
CSATLTGAAYGYTF
TGCAGTGCTACCCTGACAGGGGCGGCTTATGGCTACACCTTC
>TRBV7-8|-|TRBJ1-6|15|few
CASSLVRDISSPLHF
TGTGCCAGCAGCTTAGTCCGGGACATCTCATCACCCCTCCACTTT
>TRBV6-5|-|TRBJ2-1|13|-
CASSFPTVDEQFF
TGTGCCAGCAGTTTTCCTACTGTGGATGAGCAGTTCTTC
>TRBV7-2|-|TRBJ2-3|16|-
CASSPYGVGSTDTQYF
TGTGCCAGCAGCCCCTACGGGGTAGGGAGCACAGATACGCAGTATTTT
>TRBV6-2/TRBV6-3|TRBD2|TRBJ2-1|13|-
CASSSGAHNEQFF
TGTGCCAGCAGTAGCGGGGCGCACAATGAGCAGTTCTTC
>TRBV7-9|-|TRBJ2-7|14|-
CASSPPDRSYEQYF
TGTGCCAGCAGCCCTCCGGACAGATCCTACGAGCAGTACTTC
>TRBV7-8|TRBD1|TRBJ2-5|15|-
CASSLETGGQETQYF
TGTGCCAGCAGCTTAGAGACAGGGGGTCAAGAGACCCAGTACTTC
>TRBV7-9|TRBD1|TRBJ2-7|14|many
CASSYMDRVHEQYF
TGTGCCAGCAGCTACATGGACAGGGTCCACGAGCAGTACTTC
>TRBV6-1|-|TRBJ2-6|17|few
CASSDRDIASGANVLTF
TGTGCCAGCAGTGACCGGGACATAGCCTCTGGGGCCAACGTCCTGACTTTC
>TRBV10-2|-|TRBJ1-4|14|-
CASSSRATNEKLFF
TGCGCCAGCAGTTCTCGGGCAACTAATGAAAAACTGTTTTTT
>TRBV7-6|TRBD2|TRBJ2-2|16|-
CASSLEASGATGELFF
TGTGCCAGCAGCTTAGAGGCTAGCGGGGCCACCGGGGAGCTGTTTTTT
>TRBV28|TRBD1|TRBJ2-3|22|-
CASTTPETGTGIQKLGSDTQYF
TGTGCCAGCACCACCCCCGAGACCGGGACAGGGATCCAGAAATTAGGCTCAGATACGCAGTATTTT
>TRBV7-3|-|TRBJ2-2|13|many
CASSLLGSGELFF
TGTGCCAGCAGCTTATTAGGTAGCGGGGAGCTGTTTTTT